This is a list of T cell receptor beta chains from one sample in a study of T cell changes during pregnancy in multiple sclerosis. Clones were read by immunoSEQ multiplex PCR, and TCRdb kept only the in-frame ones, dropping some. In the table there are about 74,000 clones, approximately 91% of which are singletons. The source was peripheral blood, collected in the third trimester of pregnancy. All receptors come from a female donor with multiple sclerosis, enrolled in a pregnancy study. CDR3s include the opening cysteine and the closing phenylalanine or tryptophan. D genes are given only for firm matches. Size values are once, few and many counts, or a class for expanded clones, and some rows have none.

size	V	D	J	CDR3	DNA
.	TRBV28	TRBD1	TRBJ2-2	CASSFLRGLNGELFF	TGTGCCAGCAGTTTCCTCAGGGGGCTCAACGGGGAGCTGTTTTTT
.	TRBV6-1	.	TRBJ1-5	CASHFRSSGNQPQHF	TGTGCCAGCCATTTCAGGTCCTCGGGCAATCAGCCCCAGCATTTT
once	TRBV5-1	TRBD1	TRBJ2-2	CASSPWTGGESGELFF	TGCGCCAGCAGCCCGTGGACAGGGGGAGAGTCCGGGGAGCTGTTTTTT
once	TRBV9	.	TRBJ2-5	CASSAGVGIGKETQYF	TGTGCCAGCAGCGCGGGGGTGGGAATAGGAAAAGAGACCCAGTACTTC
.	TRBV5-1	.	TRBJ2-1	CASSLAPDYNEQFF	TGCGCCAGCAGCTTGGCCCCAGATTACAATGAGCAGTTCTTC
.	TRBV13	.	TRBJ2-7	CASSLQGRTYEQYF	TGTGCCAGCAGCTTACAGGGCAGGACCTACGAGCAGTACTTC
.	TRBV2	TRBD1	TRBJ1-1	CASRWTGAMNTEAFF	TGTGCCAGCAGGTGGACAGGGGCCATGAACACTGAAGCTTTCTTT
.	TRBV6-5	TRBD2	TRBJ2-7	CASSYSIAGEQYF	TGTGCCAGCAGTTACTCGATAGCGGGGGAGCAGTACTTC
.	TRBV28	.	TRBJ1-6	CALGRGESYNSPLHF	TGTGCCCTAGGTCGGGGGGAATCCTATAATTCACCCCTCCACTTT
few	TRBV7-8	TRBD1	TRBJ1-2	CASSPRDRVFYGYTF	TGTGCCAGCAGCCCCCGGGACAGGGTTTTCTATGGCTACACCTTC
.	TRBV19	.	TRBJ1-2	CASSIGGSNYGYTF	TGTGCCAGTAGTATTGGGGGGTCTAACTATGGCTACACCTTC
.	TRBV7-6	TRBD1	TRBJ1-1	CASSSTGGGPPTEAFF	TGTGCCAGCAGCTCGACAGGGGGAGGCCCGCCGACTGAAGCTTTCTTT
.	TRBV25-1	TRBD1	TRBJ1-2	CASSEQDRMGGYTF	TGTGCCAGCAGTGAACAGGACAGGATGGGGGGCTACACCTTC
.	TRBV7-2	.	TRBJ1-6	CASSLSTGFSPLHF	TGTGCCAGCAGCTTATCGACAGGATTTTCACCCCTCCACTTT
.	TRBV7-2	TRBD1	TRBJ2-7	CASSLSTGGYEQYF	TGTGCCAGCAGCTTGAGTACAGGGGGCTACGAGCAGTACTTC
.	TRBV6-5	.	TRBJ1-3	CASSYDSASGNTIYF	TGTGCCAGCAGTTATGACAGCGCCTCTGGAAACACCATATATTTT
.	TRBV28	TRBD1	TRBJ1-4	CASRRFPGQPKEKLFF	TGTGCCAGCAGGCGCTTTCCGGGACAGCCCAAGGAAAAACTGTTTTTT
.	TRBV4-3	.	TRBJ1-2	CASSQEAGLNYGYTF	TGCGCCAGCAGCCAAGAAGCTGGGCTAAACTATGGCTACACCTTC
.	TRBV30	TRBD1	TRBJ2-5	CALTGTGSQETQYF	TGTGCCTTAACCGGGACAGGCTCACAAGAGACCCAGTACTTC
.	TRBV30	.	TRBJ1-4	CAWSGGTNEKLFF	TGTGCCTGGAGTGGAGGGACTAATGAAAAACTGTTTTTT